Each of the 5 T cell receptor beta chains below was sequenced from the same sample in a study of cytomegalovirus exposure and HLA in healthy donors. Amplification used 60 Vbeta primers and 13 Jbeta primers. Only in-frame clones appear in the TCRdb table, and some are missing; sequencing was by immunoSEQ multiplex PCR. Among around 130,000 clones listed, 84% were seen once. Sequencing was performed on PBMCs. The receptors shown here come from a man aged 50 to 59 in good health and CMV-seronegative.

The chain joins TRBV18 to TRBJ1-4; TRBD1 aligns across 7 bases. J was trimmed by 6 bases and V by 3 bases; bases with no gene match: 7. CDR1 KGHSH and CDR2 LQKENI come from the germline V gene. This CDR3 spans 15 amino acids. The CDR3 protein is CASSPLQGNDEKLFF. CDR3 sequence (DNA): TGTGCCAGCTCACCCTTACAGGGGAATGATGAAAAACTGTTTTTT.

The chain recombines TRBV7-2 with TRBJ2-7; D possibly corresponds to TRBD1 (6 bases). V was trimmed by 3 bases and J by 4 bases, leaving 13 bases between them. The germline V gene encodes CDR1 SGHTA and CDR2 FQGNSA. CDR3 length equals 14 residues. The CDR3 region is CASSFQGIGYEQYF. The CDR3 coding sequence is TGTGCCAGCAGCTTTCAGGGGATCGGTTACGAGCAGTACTTC.

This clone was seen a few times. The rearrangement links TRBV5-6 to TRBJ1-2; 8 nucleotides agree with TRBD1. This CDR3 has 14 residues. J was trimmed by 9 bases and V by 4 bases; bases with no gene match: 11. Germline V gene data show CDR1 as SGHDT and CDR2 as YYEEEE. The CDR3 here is CASSVDRGRTSYTF. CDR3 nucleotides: TGTGCCAGCAGCGTCGACAGGGGCCGGACGAGCTACACCTTC.

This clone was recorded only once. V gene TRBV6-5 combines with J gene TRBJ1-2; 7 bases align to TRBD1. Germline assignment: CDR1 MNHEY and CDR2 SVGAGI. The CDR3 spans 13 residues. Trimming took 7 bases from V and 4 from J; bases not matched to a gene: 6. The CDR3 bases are TGTGCCAGCACCCAGGGACAGTCCTATGGCTACACCTTC. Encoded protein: CASTQGQSYGYTF.

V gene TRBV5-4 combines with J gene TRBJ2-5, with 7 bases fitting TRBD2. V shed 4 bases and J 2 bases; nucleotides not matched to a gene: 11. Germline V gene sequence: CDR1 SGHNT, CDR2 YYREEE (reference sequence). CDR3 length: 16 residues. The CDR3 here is CASSPWGGGAQETQYF. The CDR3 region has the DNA TGTGCCAGCAGCCCATGGGGCGGGGGAGCTCAAGAGACCCAGTACTTC.